Below are 4 T cell receptor beta chains sequenced from a single sample in a study of T cells after yellow fever vaccination. In TCRdb, the 5' RACE reads were re-called with MiXCR into one record per CDR3 protein. The sample has about 210,000 distinct CDR3 sequences; approximately 6.8% are singletons. Specimen: CD4+ T cells sorted from PBMCs, collected on the day of the yellow fever booster vaccination. The receptors come from a man under 40 who received the YFV17D yellow fever vaccine.

This clonotype was counted ten times or more. The chain employs TRBV6-5 and TRBJ2-6; D is ambiguous. The CDR3 is 16 amino acids. Germline CDR1 is MNHEY and CDR2 is SVGAGI. Trimming shortened V by 11 bases and J by 0 bases, and 17 bases separated the two germline ends. The CDR3 nucleotides are TGTGCCGCTTGGGGTCCCCTGATCTCTGGGGCCAACGTCCTGACTTTC. Translated: CAAWGPLISGANVLTF.

This chain uses TRBV5-1 with TRBJ2-3, with 10 bases aligning to TRBD2. Germline lookup yields CDR1 SGHRS and CDR2 YFSETQ. With 0 bases clipped from V and 3 bases from J, the junction kept 4 bases outside the gene matches. The CDR3 sequence is 16 residues long. The CDR3 DNA is TGCGCCAGCAGCTTGGTGGTAGCGGGAGGAACAGATACGCAGTATTTT. Its protein is CASSLVVAGGTDTQYF.

Many counts were recorded for this clonotype. This rearrangement joins TRBV9 to TRBJ2-1, with D perhaps TRBD1 (6 bases). The V gene's germline CDR1 is SGDLS and CDR2 YYNGEE. The CDR3 covers 15 residues. Trimming cost V 6 bases and J 3 bases, with 16 bases left between them. CDR3 sequence (DNA): TGTGCCAGCACCCTCGGGGACACCGACTACAATGAGCAGTTCTTC. Translated, it gives CASTLGDTDYNEQFF. The full variable domain, rest sourced from reference TRBV9 and TRBJ2-1, is DSGVTQTPKHLITATGQRVTLRCSPRSGDLSVYWYQQSLDQGLQFLIQYYNGEERAKGNILERFSAQQFPDLHSELNLSSLELGDSALYFCASTLGDTDYNEQFFGPGTRLTVL.

The table lists this clonotype with a few counts. The chain carries TRBV6-2 or TRBV6-3 and TRBJ2-5; D is perhaps TRBD2 (6 bases). Germline CDR1 reads MNHEY; CDR2 reads SVGEGT. V shed 2 bases and J shed 5 bases, with 12 bases lying between them. This CDR3 has 14 residues. In DNA form, the CDR3 reads TGTGCCAGCAGTTACGGGGGGTCACGGGAGACCCAGTACTTC. This gives the protein CASSYGGSRETQYF.